The clone carrying this T cell receptor beta chain was observed a few times. The target antigen is unknown. This record comes from a study of tumor-infiltrating lymphocytes in primary liver carcinoma. Study details: Resecting the tumor surgically was how the patients' primary liver carcinoma was treated. Donors had hepatocellular carcinoma or combined HCC and intrahepatic cholangiocarcinoma.

The CDR3 length is 14 residues. Germline V gives CDR1 MRHNA, CDR2 SNTAGT. The V end was cut by 1 base, the J end by 3 bases, with 10 bases between. Production of TCR beta cDNA used around 500 ng total RNA together with a constant-region primer. Employing slightly modified ARM-PCR, three nested multiplex PCR rounds were run, and these gave rise to the TCR beta libraries. Two initial PCR rounds of approximately 10 cycles each paired TRBV1-TRBV30 forward primers with a C-beta reverse primer. TCRdb itself ran the multiplex PCR reads through MiXCR, one entry per CDR3 protein. The table includes almost 200,000 distinct CDR3 sequences, almost 65% detected once. Extraction also yielded germline DNA, while blood RNA was obtained from unsorted whole blood. Overall study results and limits: Lower overlap was observed for tumor-adjacent and tumor-blood pairs relative to tumor region pairs. Blood trailed tumors significantly in top-250-clone fraction (p = 0.039).

The origin of this receptor is a woman aged 55-70 years with primary liver carcinoma and hepatitis B virus infection. Material: peripheral blood. J is TRBJ2-7 and V is TRBV6-4; the D gene is possibly TRBD2 (6 bases). This CDR3 is CASSDCGAGYEQYF. The DNA for the CDR3 is TGTGCCAGCAGTGACTGCGGAGCGGGCTACGAGCAGTACTTC.